This T cell receptor (beta chain) comes out of a study of T cell clonality in common variable immunodeficiency. TCRdb's table, derived via immunoSEQ multiplex PCR, lists solely in-frame clones and lacks some. The sample shows 44,000 or so clones, none of them appearing just once. The length of the CDR3 is 13 residues. Trimming stripped 2 bases from V and 9 bases from J, with 11 bases between. CDR1 SNHLY and CDR2 FYNNEI come from the germline V gene. This clone was found many times. The sequenced fragment ends 3 residues before the CDR3 boundary, so the rest is inferred from the germline J gene. The rearrangement joins TRBV2 to TRBJ2-1; D unclear. The specimen sequenced was peripheral blood mononuclear cells. The clonotype comes from a person aged 18 to 69 in good health. The CDR3 sequence: CASSEFVRGEQFF. CDR3 DNA, as far as it was read: TGTGCCAGCAGTGAATTCGTAAGAGGTGAG. Combining the CDR3 with reference TRBV2 and TRBJ2-1 gives the whole variable domain EPEVTQTPSHQVTQMGQEVILRCVPISNHLYFYWYRQILGQKVEFLVSFYNNEISEKSEIFDDQFSVERPDGSNFTLKIRSTKLEDSAMYFCASSEFVRGEQFFGPGTRLTVL.